This is a list of T cell receptor beta chains from one sample in a study of CD8+ T cells in alopecia areata. The table came from immunoSEQ multiplex PCR; TCRdb's copy has only in-frame clones and leaves some out. The data contain 180,000 or so clones, 50% to 75% of them singletons. The specimen comprised CD4+ T cells sorted from blood, sampled at approximately week 56, from a patient treated with tofacitinib. Receptors were obtained from a human donor with alopecia areata. Each CDR3 is given with its conserved first and last residue.

CDR3	length	J	V
CASSQVQAGSGYTF	14	TRBJ1-2	TRBV14
CASSRANSPLHF	12	TRBJ1-6	TRBV6-5
CATSRGQGSNQPQHF	15	TRBJ1-5	TRBV15
CASSLDGGALDTQYF	15	TRBJ2-3	TRBV7-2
CASSEGQLFMSAFF	14	TRBJ1-1	TRBV2
CASSFTGQLGEQYF	14	-	TRBV5-6
CASSLGTGATNQPQHF	16	TRBJ1-5	TRBV27
CASGSIDRGNSPLHF	15	TRBJ1-6	TRBV12-5
CSVEEANSYEQYF	13	TRBJ2-7	TRBV29-1
CASGLAQGGTQYF	13	TRBJ2-5	TRBV12-5
CASSLVGQKETQYF	14	TRBJ2-5	TRBV5-1
CASSPGQGRHYGYTF	15	TRBJ1-2	TRBV5-1
CAISGLQGGRVGNYGYTF	18	TRBJ1-2	TRBV10-3
CAWTTGSLNTEAFF	14	TRBJ1-1	TRBV30
CASSFETGENSPLHF	15	TRBJ1-6	TRBV7-8
CASSAPGNTEAFF	13	TRBJ1-1	TRBV5-1
CASSEGRGGNQPQHF	15	TRBJ1-5	TRBV2
CASSFGFQNTEAFF	14	TRBJ1-1	TRBV5-6
CASGVLTSRPETQYF	15	TRBJ2-5	TRBV25-1
CASSRAARNEKLFF	14	TRBJ1-4	TRBV5-1
CAWSVLRTGRGYTF	14	TRBJ1-2	TRBV30